This TCR beta chain emerged from a study of control samples from healthy donors and cancer patients. Germline V lookup: CDR1 MNHEY, CDR2 SVGEGT. The CDR3 loop spans 15 amino acids. Between the trimmed V and J ends, which lost 0 bases and 6 bases, there was a span of 11 bases. Measured with immunoSEQ multiplex PCR; TCRdb has only the in-frame clones, and not every one. The table records approximately 150,000 clones, about 93% of them present only once. Sample: blood. J is TRBJ2-2 and V is TRBV6-2 or TRBV6-3; D uncertain. The sequence derives from a woman under 40 in good health. CDR3 sequence (DNA): TGTGCCAGCAGTTACTCTGCGGTAGCATCCGGGGAGCTGTTTTTT. Its translation is CASSYSAVASGELFF.